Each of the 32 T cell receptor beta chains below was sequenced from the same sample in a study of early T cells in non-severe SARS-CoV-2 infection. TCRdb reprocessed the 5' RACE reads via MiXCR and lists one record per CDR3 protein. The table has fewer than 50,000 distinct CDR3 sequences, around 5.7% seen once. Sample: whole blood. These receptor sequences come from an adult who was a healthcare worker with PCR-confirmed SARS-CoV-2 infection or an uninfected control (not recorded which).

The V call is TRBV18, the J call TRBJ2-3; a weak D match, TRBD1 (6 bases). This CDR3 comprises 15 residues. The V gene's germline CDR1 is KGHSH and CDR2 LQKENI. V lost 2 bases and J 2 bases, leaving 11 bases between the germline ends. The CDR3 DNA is TGTGCCAGCTCACCAAATACAGGGCCCACAGATACGCAGTATTTT. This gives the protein CASSPNTGPTDTQYF. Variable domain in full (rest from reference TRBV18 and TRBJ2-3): NAGVMQNPRHLVRRRGQEARLRCSPMKGHSHVYWYRQLPEEGLKFMVYLQKENIIDESGMPKERFSAEFPKEGPSILRIQQVVRGDSAAYFCASSPNTGPTDTQYFGPGTRLTVL.

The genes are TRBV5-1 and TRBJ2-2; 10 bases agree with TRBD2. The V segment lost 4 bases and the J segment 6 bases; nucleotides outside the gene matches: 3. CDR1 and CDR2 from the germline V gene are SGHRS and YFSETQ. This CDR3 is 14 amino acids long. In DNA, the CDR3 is TGCGCCAGCAGCGCCGGGACTAGCGCCGGGGAGCTGTTTTTT. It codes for CASSAGTSAGELFF. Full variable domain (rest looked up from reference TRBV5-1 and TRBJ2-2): KAGVTQTPRYLIKTRGQQVTLSCSPISGHRSVSWYQQTPGQGLQFLFEYFSETQRNKGNFPGRFSGRQFSNSRSEMNVSTLELGDSALYLCASSAGTSAGELFFGEGSRLTVL.

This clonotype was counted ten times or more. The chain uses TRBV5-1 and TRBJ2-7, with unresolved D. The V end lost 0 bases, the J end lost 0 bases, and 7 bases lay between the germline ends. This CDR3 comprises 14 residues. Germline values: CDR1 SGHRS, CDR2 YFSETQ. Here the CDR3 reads CASSLASVSYEQYF. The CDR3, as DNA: TGCGCCAGCAGCTTGGCTTCAGTCTCCTACGAGCAGTACTTC.

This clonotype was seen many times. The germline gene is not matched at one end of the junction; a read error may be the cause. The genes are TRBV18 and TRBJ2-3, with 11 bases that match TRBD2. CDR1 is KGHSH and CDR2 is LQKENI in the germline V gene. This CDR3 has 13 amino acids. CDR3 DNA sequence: TGTGCCAGCTCACCCGAACGACTAGCGGGGCATCATTTT. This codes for CASSPERLAGHHF.

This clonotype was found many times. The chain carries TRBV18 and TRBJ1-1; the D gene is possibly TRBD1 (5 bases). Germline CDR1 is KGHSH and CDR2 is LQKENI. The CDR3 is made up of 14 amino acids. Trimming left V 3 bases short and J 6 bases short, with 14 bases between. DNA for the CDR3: TGTGCCAGCTCACCCGCGCGGGGCGCCGCTGAAGCTTTCTTT. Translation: CASSPARGAAEAFF.

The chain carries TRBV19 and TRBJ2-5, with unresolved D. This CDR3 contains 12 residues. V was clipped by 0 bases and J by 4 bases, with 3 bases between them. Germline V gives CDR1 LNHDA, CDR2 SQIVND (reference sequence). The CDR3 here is CASSIDRETQYF. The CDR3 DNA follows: TGTGCCAGTAGTATAGACCGAGAGACCCAGTACTTC.

CDR3 coding DNA: TGTGCCAGCAGCTTAGTGGCTTATGGCAGCGTTAACACTGAAGCTTTCTTT. Its protein is CASSLVAYGSVNTEAFF. The rearrangement joins TRBV7-2 to TRBJ1-1; D gene unclear. Trimming shortened V by 1 base and J by 2 bases, and 17 bases separated the two germline ends. The germline CDR1 and CDR2 sequences are SGHTA and FQGNSA. This CDR3 comprises 17 residues.

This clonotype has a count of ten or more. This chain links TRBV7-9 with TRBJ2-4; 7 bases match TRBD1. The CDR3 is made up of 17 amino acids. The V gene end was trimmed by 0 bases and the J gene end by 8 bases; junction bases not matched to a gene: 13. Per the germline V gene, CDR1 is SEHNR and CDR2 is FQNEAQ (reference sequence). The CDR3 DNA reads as TGTGCCAGCAGCTTAGCCTTACAGGGGCCCGAGGGGTACATTCAGTACTTC. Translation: CASSLALQGPEGYIQYF.

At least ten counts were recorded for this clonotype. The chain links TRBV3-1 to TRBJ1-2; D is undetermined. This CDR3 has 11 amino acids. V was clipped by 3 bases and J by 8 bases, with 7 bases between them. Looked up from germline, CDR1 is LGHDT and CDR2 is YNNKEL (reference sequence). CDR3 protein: CASSQSSGYTF. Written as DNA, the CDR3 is TGTGCCAGCAGCCAGTCGAGCGGCTACACCTTC.

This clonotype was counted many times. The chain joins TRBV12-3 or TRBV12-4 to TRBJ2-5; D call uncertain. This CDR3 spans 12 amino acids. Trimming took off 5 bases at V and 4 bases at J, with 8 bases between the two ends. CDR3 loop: CASSEKRETQYF. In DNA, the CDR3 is TGTGCCAGCAGTGAGAAACGAGAGACCCAGTACTTC.

Here the CDR3 DNA reads TGCAGTGCTAGAGATCAGGGGCAGAACACTGAAGCTTTCTTT. It is translated as CSARDQGQNTEAFF. The chain links TRBV20-1 to TRBJ1-1; a weak D match, TRBD1 (6 bases). Germline CDR1 DFQATT, CDR2 SNEGSKA (reference sequence). This CDR3 spans 14 amino acids. V was clipped by 0 bases and J by 1 base, with 9 bases between them.

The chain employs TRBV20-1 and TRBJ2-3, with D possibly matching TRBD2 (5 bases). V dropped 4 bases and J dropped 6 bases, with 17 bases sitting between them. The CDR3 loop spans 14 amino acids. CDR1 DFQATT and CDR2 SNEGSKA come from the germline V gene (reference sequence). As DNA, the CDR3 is TGCAGTGCTAAACCTAGCCACCCCACGGATACGCAGTATTTT. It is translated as CSAKPSHPTDTQYF.

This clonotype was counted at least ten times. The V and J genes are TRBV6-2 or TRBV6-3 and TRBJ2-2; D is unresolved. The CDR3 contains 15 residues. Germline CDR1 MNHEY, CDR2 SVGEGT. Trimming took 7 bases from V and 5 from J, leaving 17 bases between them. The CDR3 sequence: CASNIPERWTGELFF. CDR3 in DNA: TGTGCCAGCAACATCCCCGAAAGGTGGACCGGGGAGCTGTTTTTT.

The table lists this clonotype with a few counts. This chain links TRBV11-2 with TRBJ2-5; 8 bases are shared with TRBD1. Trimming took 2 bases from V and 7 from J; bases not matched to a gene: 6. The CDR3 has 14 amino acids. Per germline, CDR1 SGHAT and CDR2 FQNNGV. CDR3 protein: CASSLTPTGVTQYF. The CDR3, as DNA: TGTGCCAGCAGCTTAACCCCGACAGGGGTGACCCAGTACTTC.

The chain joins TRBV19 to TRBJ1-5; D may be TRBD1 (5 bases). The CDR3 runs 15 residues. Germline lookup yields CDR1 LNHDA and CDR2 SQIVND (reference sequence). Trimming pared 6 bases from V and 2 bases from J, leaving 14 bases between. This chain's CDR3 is CASSPRLGGNQPQHF. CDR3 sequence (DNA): TGTGCCAGTAGCCCCCGGCTAGGGGGCAATCAGCCCCAGCATTTT.

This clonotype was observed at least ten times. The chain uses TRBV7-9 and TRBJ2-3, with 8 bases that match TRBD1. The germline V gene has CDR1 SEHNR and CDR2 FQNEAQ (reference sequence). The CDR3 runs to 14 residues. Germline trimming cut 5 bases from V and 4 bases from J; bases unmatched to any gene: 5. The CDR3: CASSQTGASDTQYF. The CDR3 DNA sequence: TGTGCCAGCAGCCAGACAGGGGCCTCAGATACGCAGTATTTT. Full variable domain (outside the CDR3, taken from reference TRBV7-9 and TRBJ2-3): DTGVSQNPRHKITKRGQNVTFRCDPISEHNRLYWYRQTLGQGPEFLTYFQNEAQLEKSRLLSDRFSAERPKGSFSTLEIQRTEQGDSAMYLCASSQTGASDTQYFGPGTRLTVL.

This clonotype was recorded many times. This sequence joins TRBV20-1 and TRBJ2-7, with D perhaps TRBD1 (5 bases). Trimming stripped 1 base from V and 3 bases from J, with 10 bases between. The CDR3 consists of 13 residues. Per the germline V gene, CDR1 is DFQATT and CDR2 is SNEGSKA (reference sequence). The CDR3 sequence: CSARVRAVYEQYF. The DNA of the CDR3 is TGCAGTGCTAGAGTCAGGGCCGTCTACGAGCAGTACTTC.

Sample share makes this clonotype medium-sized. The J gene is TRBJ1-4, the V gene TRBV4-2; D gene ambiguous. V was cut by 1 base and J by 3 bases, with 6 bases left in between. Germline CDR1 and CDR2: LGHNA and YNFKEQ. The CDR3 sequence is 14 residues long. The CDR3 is CASSQGVSNEKLFF. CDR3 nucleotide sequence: TGTGCCAGCAGCCAAGGCGTGTCTAATGAAAAACTGTTTTTT.

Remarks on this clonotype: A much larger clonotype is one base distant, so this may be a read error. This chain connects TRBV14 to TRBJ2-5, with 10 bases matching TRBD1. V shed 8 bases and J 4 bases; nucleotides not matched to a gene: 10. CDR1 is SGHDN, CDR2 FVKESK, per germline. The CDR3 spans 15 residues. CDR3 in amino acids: CASGPIRTGGETQYF. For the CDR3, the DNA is TGTGCCAGCGGCCCCATCCGGACAGGGGGAGAGACCCAGTACTTC.

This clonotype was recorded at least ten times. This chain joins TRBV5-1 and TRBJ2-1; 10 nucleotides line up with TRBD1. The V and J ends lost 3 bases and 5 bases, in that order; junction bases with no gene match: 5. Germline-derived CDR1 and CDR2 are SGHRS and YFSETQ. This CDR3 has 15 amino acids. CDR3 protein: CASSSPDRGNNEQFF. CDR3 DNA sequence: TGCGCCAGCAGCTCCCCGGACAGGGGGAACAATGAGCAGTTCTTC.

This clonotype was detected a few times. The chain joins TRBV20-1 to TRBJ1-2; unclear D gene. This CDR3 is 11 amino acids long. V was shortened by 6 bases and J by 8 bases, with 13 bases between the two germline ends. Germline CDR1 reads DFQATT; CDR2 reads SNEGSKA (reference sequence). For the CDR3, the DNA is TGCAGTGCCGGGGATCCGTCGGGCTACACCTTC. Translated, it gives CSAGDPSGYTF.

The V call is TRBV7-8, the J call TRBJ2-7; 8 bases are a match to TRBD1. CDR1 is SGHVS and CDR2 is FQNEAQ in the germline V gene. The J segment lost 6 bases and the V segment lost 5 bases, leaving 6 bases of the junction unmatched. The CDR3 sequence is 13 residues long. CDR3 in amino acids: CASSRRQGSEQYF. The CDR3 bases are TGTGCCAGCAGCCGCCGACAGGGGTCCGAGCAGTACTTC.

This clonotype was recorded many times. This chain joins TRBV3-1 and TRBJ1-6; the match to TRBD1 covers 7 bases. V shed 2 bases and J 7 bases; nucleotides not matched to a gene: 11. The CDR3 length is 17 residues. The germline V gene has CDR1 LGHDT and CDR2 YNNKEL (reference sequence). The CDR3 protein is CASSQRSGTEGNSPLHF. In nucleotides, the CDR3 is TGTGCCAGCAGCCAACGTAGCGGGACAGAGGGGAATTCACCCCTCCACTTT.

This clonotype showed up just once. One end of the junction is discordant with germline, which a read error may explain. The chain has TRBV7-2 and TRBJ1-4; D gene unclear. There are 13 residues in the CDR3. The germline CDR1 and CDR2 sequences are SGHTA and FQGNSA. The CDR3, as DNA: TGTGCCTGCAGCTTAGTAACAGAGGAAAAACTGTTTTTT. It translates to CACSLVTEEKLFF. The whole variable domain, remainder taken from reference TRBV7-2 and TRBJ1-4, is GAGVSQSPSNKVTEKGKDVELRCDPISGHTALYWYRQSLGQGLEFLIYFQGNSAPDKSGLPSDRFSAERTGGSVSTLTIQRTQQEDSAVYLCACSLVTEEKLFFGSGTQLSVL.

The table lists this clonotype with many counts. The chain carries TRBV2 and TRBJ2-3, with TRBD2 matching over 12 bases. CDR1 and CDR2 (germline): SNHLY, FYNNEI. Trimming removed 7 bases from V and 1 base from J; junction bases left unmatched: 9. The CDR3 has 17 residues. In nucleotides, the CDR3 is TGTGCCAGCACCCTAGGACTAGCGGGGCCACGCACAGATACGCAGTATTTT. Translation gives CASTLGLAGPRTDTQYF. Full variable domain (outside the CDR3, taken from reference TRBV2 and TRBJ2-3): EPEVTQTPSHQVTQMGQEVILRCVPISNHLYFYWYRQILGQKVEFLVSFYNNEISEKSEIFDDQFSVERPDGSNFTLKIRSTKLEDSAMYFCASTLGLAGPRTDTQYFGPGTRLTVL.

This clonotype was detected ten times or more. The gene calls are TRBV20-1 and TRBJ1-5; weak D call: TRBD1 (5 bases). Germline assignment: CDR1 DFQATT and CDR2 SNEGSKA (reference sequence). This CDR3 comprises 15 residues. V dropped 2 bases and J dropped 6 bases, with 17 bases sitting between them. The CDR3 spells CSARSSGTQSQPQHF. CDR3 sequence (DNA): TGCAGTGCTAGAAGTTCCGGGACCCAAAGTCAGCCCCAGCATTTT.

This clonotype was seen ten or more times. The CDR3 reads CASSQVGLAEMQFF. As DNA, the CDR3 is TGCGCCAGCAGCCAAGTAGGACTAGCCGAAATGCAGTTCTTC. The chain carries TRBV4-1 and TRBJ2-1; TRBD2 matches at 8 bases. With V trimmed by 1 base and J by 12 bases, 8 bases remained unmatched. This CDR3 comprises 14 residues. Germline-derived CDR1 and CDR2 are MGHRA and YSYEKL.

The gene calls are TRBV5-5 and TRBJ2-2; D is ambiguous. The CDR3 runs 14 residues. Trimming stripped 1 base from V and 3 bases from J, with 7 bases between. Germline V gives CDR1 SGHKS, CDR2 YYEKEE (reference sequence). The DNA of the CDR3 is TGTGCCAGCAGCTTGCCAGGAGACACCGGGGAGCTGTTTTTT. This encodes CASSLPGDTGELFF.

The CDR3 DNA reads TGTGCCAGCAGCGTGCAGAGCTCTGGGGCCAACGTCCTGACTTTC. Translating it yields CASSVQSSGANVLTF. V is TRBV5-4 and J is TRBJ2-6; D is undetermined. Germline V gene lookup returns CDR1 SGHNT and CDR2 YYREEE (reference sequence). The CDR3 consists of 15 residues. Trimming shortened V by 4 bases and J by 0 bases, and 8 bases separated the two germline ends.

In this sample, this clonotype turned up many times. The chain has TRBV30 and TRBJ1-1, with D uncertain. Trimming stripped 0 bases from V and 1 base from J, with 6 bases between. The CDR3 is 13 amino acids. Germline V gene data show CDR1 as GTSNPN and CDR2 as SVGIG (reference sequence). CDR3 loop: CAWSVKWNTEAFF. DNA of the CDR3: TGTGCCTGGAGTGTCAAATGGAACACTGAAGCTTTCTTT.

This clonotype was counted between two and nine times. For the CDR3, the DNA is TGTGCCAGCAGCTTATGGAGGAACACCGGGGAGCTGTTTTTT. It codes for CASSLWRNTGELFF. This chain joins TRBV7-2 and TRBJ2-2, with D hard to call. V was clipped by 2 bases and J by 1 base, with 5 bases between them. This CDR3 region has 14 residues. Germline loops: CDR1 SGHTA, CDR2 FQGNSA.

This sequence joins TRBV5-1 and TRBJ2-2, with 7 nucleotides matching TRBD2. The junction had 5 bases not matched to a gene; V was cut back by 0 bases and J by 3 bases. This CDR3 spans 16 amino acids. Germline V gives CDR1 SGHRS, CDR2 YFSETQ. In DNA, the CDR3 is TGCGCCAGCAGCTTGGCCCGGCTAGCGGACACCGGGGAGCTGTTTTTT. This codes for CASSLARLADTGELFF.